These 23 T cell receptor beta chains originate from one sample sequenced in a study of blood T cell repertoires in COVID-19 (TCRdb year 2020). Library prep was done by the immunoSEQ multiplex PCR assay. Drawn from immuneACCESS, this table holds only the in-frame rearrangements with V and J called that TCRdb kept. Clones are partly lost; checked studies trace under half to an unresolved V gene and leave the rest unexplained. The sample records fewer than 500,000 clones, approximately 90% of which are singletons. The ten largest account for under 0.75% of the sample. Sequenced sample: PBMCs or T cells enriched from blood (not recorded which). Every receptor here comes from a woman under 30 who had recovered from COVID-19.

The chain combines TRBV30 with TRBJ1-2, with unresolved D. CDR3 size: 14 residues. V was clipped by 2 bases and J by 0 bases, with 10 bases between them. The germline CDR1 and CDR2 sequences are GTSNPN and SVGIG (reference sequence). The CDR3 here is CAWSPPFANYGYTF. Written as DNA, the CDR3 is TGTGCCTGGAGTCCCCCTTTTGCTAACTATGGCTACACCTTC.

The chain combines TRBV2 with TRBJ1-6; 10 bases agree with TRBD1. Per germline, CDR1 SNHLY and CDR2 FYNNEI. The junction had 1 base not matched to a gene; V was cut back by 3 bases and J by 8 bases. This CDR3 spans 14 amino acids. The DNA of the CDR3 is TGTGCCAGCAGTGAGGGACAGGGGTATTCACCCCTCCACTTT. Its translation is CASSEGQGYSPLHF. Full variable domain (missing parts from reference TRBV2 and TRBJ1-6): EPEVTQTPSHQVTQMGQEVILRCVPISNHLYFYWYRQILGQKVEFLVSFYNNEISEKSEIFDDQFSVERPDGSNFTLKIRSTKLEDSAMYFCASSEGQGYSPLHFGNGTRLTVT.

The chain combines TRBV19 with TRBJ1-2, with 10 bases that match TRBD1. This CDR3 is 14 amino acids long. Germline CDR1 and CDR2: LNHDA and SQIVND (reference sequence). The trim removed 6 bases at V and 4 bases at J, leaving 5 bases unmatched. The CDR3 loop reads CASRRTGGSYGYTF. CDR3 sequence (DNA): TGTGCCAGTAGGCGGACAGGGGGGTCCTATGGCTACACCTTC. Variable domain in full (rest from reference TRBV19 and TRBJ1-2): DGGITQSPKYLFRKEGQNVTLSCEQNLNHDAMYWYRQDPGQGLRLIYYSQIVNDFQKGDIAEGYSVSREKKESFPLTVTSAQKNPTAFYLCASRRTGGSYGYTFGSGTRLTVV.

The chain joins TRBV6-1 to TRBJ1-1; the D gene is possibly TRBD1 (6 bases). The CDR3 runs to 13 residues. The V end lost 2 bases, the J end lost 11 bases, and 15 bases lay between the germline ends. The germline gives CDR1 MNHNS, CDR2 SASEGT. The CDR3, as DNA: TGTGCCAGCAGTGAAAAAATGGAGAGGGGGGCTTTCTTT. Amino acid sequence: CASSEKMERGAFF.

This chain links TRBV5-4 with TRBJ1-5; D remains ambiguous. V was shortened by 0 bases and J by 0 bases, with 7 bases between the two germline ends. CDR3 length: 15 amino acids. Germline CDR1 reads SGHNT; CDR2 reads YYREEE (reference sequence). CDR3 loop: CASSLDADSNQPQHF. The DNA of the CDR3 is TGTGCCAGCAGCTTGGATGCGGATAGCAATCAGCCCCAGCATTTT.

J is TRBJ1-6 and V is TRBV6-1; 7 bases line up with TRBD1. The CDR3 length is 18 residues. V dropped 4 bases and J dropped 10; count of bases not matched to a gene: 19. The V gene's germline CDR1 is MNHNS and CDR2 SASEGT. CDR3 residues: CASSALAPWTGPNSPLHF. The DNA of the CDR3 is TGTGCCAGCAGTGCCCTTGCCCCCTGGACAGGACCGAACTCACCCCTCCACTTT.

The J gene is TRBJ2-7, the V gene TRBV5-1; a weak D match, TRBD1 (6 bases). The CDR3 covers 17 residues. Germline V CDR1 and CDR2: SGHRS, YFSETQ. Trimming removed 0 bases at V and 0 bases at J, with 16 bases between. CDR3: CASSLAGVRTDSYEQYF. The DNA of the CDR3 is TGCGCCAGCAGCTTGGCCGGAGTCAGGACAGACTCCTACGAGCAGTACTTC.

The chain links TRBV10-3 to TRBJ1-1; perhaps TRBD1 as D (5 bases). The germline gives CDR1 ENHRY, CDR2 SYGVKD. With 8 bases removed from V and 0 bases from J, the gap between germline ends came to 10 bases. The CDR3 sequence is 13 residues long. In DNA, the CDR3 is TGTGCCATCTTGCAGGACATGAACACTGAAGCTTTCTTT. It codes for CAILQDMNTEAFF.

The chain has TRBV20-1 and TRBJ2-7; perhaps TRBD1 as D (6 bases). V gave up 3 bases and J gave up 3 bases, with 12 bases separating them. Per germline, CDR1 DFQATT and CDR2 SNEGSKA (reference sequence). This CDR3 contains 13 residues. CDR3 coding DNA: TGCAGTGCTAGTGTCGCCAGGGGCTACGAGCAGTACTTC. Translation gives CSASVARGYEQYF.

The rearrangement uses TRBV12-3 or TRBV12-4 and TRBJ2-7, with a tentative D call TRBD2 (5 bases). The ends were cut back, 6 bases at V and 2 bases at J, with 11 bases in the middle. CDR3 length: 13 residues. The CDR3 spells CASSVTGAYEQYF. CDR3 DNA: TGTGCCAGCAGCGTCACCGGGGCCTACGAGCAGTACTTC.

This sequence joins TRBV6-5 and TRBJ1-5; TRBD1 agrees at 9 bases. Trimming took 4 bases from V and 4 from J; bases not matched to a gene: 5. The CDR3 loop spans 15 amino acids. Germline V CDR1 and CDR2: MNHEY, SVGAGI. This CDR3 is CASSWTGVGNQPQHF. CDR3 nucleotide sequence: TGTGCCAGCAGTTGGACAGGGGTGGGTAATCAGCCCCAGCATTTT.

V and J are TRBV5-6 and TRBJ1-1, with D perhaps matching TRBD1 (6 bases). V lost 4 bases to trimming and J lost 2 bases, with 15 bases between them. Per the germline V gene, CDR1 is SGHDT and CDR2 is YYEEEE. The CDR3 is made up of 15 amino acids. DNA of the CDR3: TGTGCCAGCAGCCGAGGGGCAGGGGCTAACACTGAAGCTTTCTTT. Translating gives CASSRGAGANTEAFF.

This chain joins TRBV7-9 and TRBJ1-1; TRBD1 agrees at 8 bases. CDR1 SEHNR and CDR2 FQNEAQ come from the germline V gene (reference sequence). The CDR3 has 12 residues. V lost 5 bases to trimming and J lost 8 bases; unmatched junction nucleotides: 4. The CDR3 spells CASSPGGAEAFF. DNA for the CDR3: TGTGCCAGCAGCCCAGGGGGCGCGGAAGCTTTCTTT.

V usage is TRBV10-1 and J usage is TRBJ2-1, with 7 bases that match TRBD1. Germline V gene data show CDR1 as WNHNN and CDR2 as SYGVQD (reference sequence). Trimming removed 3 bases from V and 7 bases from J; junction bases left unmatched: 15. The CDR3 runs 17 residues. The CDR3 nucleotides are TGCGCCAGCAGTGAACTGGGCGCACAGGGGAAAGATAATGAGCAGTTCTTC. Its translation: CASSELGAQGKDNEQFF.

The rearrangement links TRBV3-1 (or the pseudogene TRBV3-2) to TRBJ1-1, with no clear D. V was trimmed by 5 bases and J by 0 bases, leaving 7 bases between them. This CDR3 region has 13 residues. The V gene's germline CDR1 is LGHDT and CDR2 YNNKEL (reference sequence). CDR3 sequence reads: CASSSTLNTEAFF. The DNA for the CDR3 is TGTGCCAGCAGCTCGACATTGAACACTGAAGCTTTCTTT.

DNA of the CDR3: TGTGCCAGCAGCGGGGCAAACTACGAGCAGTACTTC. Translating it yields CASSGANYEQYF. The chain is built from TRBV11-2 and TRBJ2-7; a weak D match, TRBD1 (5 bases). Trimming removed 5 bases at V and 3 bases at J, with 8 bases between. The length of the CDR3 is 12 residues. Per the germline V gene, CDR1 is SGHAT and CDR2 is FQNNGV. Full variable domain (remainder filled in from reference TRBV11-2 and TRBJ2-7): EAGVAQSPRYKIIEKRQSVAFWCNPISGHATLYWYQQILGQGPKLLIQFQNNGVVDDSQLPKDRFSAERLKGVDSTLKIQPAKLEDSAVYLCASSGANYEQYFGPGTRLTVT.

V gene TRBV27 combines with J gene TRBJ2-1, with 9 bases identical to TRBD2. J lost 8 bases, V lost 6 bases, and 11 bases had no gene match. The CDR3 contains 15 residues. Germline V gives CDR1 MNHEY, CDR2 SMNVEV (reference sequence). CDR3 region: CASRDTGTSRDEQFF. The CDR3 DNA sequence: TGTGCCAGCAGAGATACCGGGACTAGCAGGGATGAGCAGTTCTTC.

The chain is built from TRBV7-8 and TRBJ2-5; D remains ambiguous. The germline V and J ends were trimmed by 2 bases and 1 base, with 11 bases remaining between them. This CDR3 is built from 15 residues. CDR1 is SGHVS, CDR2 FQNEAQ, per germline. CDR3 DNA sequence: TGTGCCAGCAGCTTAAGCGCAGTTGTCCAAGAGACCCAGTACTTC. Its translation: CASSLSAVVQETQYF.

The chain is built from TRBV5-6 and TRBJ1-3, with no clear D. Trimming shortened V by 0 bases and J by 0 bases, and 13 bases separated the two germline ends. Germline CDR1 SGHDT, CDR2 YYEEEE. This CDR3 has 17 amino acids. The CDR3 DNA reads TGTGCCAGCAGCTTGGGGGAGGGCCCCTACTCTGGAAACACCATATATTTT. Its protein product is CASSLGEGPYSGNTIYF.

This rearrangement joins TRBV25-1 to TRBJ2-5; a possible D gene is TRBD1 (8 bases). Trimming shortened V by 2 bases and J by 5 bases, and 15 bases separated the two germline ends. This CDR3 contains 15 residues. Germline V gene sequence: CDR1 MGHDK, CDR2 SYGVNS. CDR3 sequence reads: CASSEGTGGGETQYF. In DNA form, the CDR3 reads TGTGCCAGCAGTGAAGGCACAGGGGGAGGGGAGACCCAGTACTTC.

The rearrangement links TRBV12-5 to TRBJ2-1; tentative D call: TRBD1 (6 bases). CDR3 length equals 16 residues. In germline, CDR1 is LGHNT, CDR2 FRNRAP. V lost 0 bases and J 4 bases, leaving 13 bases between the germline ends. The CDR3 region has the DNA TGTGCTAGTGGTTTGGTAAGAGGGGGTACATACAATGAGCAGTTCTTC. This encodes CASGLVRGGTYNEQFF.

The chain uses TRBV30 and TRBJ2-3; TRBD1 is a possible D gene (5 bases). Trimming took off 3 bases at V and 2 bases at J, with 15 bases between the two ends. The CDR3 is made up of 15 amino acids. Germline V lookup: CDR1 GTSNPN, CDR2 SVGIG (reference sequence). CDR3 DNA: TGTGCCTGGAGCAAGGCCAGGGTACCCACAGATACGCAGTATTTT. Its protein is CAWSKARVPTDTQYF.

CDR3: CSVRTGETQYF. In DNA form, the CDR3 reads TGCAGCGTTCGGACAGGGGAGACCCAGTACTTC. The V call is TRBV29-1, the J call TRBJ2-5; the match to TRBD1 covers 8 bases. Trimming cost V 5 bases and J 5 bases; bases outside gene matches: 1. There are 11 residues in the CDR3. Germline CDR1 and CDR2: SQVTM and ANQGSEA.